This entry is about one TCR beta chain. The data stem from a study of blood T cell repertoires in COVID-19. The overall study: Specimens from acute and convalescent COVID-19 originated in the United States, Italy and Spain. PBMCs, B-cell-depleted T cells, or T cells were the source of the cDNA or gDNA that made up the material.

V was clipped by 4 bases and J by 12 bases, with 22 bases between them. From germline, CDR1 is KGHSH and CDR2 LQKENI. The CDR3 contains 15 residues. Authors' analysis steps: Amplified reference gene primers provided the basis for estimating nucleated cell counts. TCRdb keeps only in-frame clones here, not all; method: immunoSEQ multiplex PCR. V and J calls plus clone size are reproduced from that table; the DNA served to infer D and trimming. The table lists about 250,000 clones, around 83% of them singletons. The chain recombines TRBV18 with TRBJ2-1, with no clear D. Material for sequencing was peripheral blood. This TCR was recovered from an elderly man with acute or convalescent COVID-19. This CDR3 is CASSHPDGITGGQFF. The CDR3 DNA reads as TGTGCCAGCTCACACCCTGACGGCATAACGGGTGGGCAGTTCTTC. The entire variable domain, with the rest obtained from reference TRBV18 and TRBJ2-1, is as follows: NAGVMQNPRHLVRRRGQEARLRCSPMKGHSHVYWYRQLPEEGLKFMVYLQKENIIDESGMPKERFSAEFPKEGPSILRIQQVVRGDSAAYFCASSHPDGITGGQFFGPGTRLTVL.